This is a list of T cell receptor beta chains from one sample in a study of control samples from healthy donors and cancer patients. Profiled with immunoSEQ multiplex PCR; TCRdb holds only in-frame clones, not every one. The data contain 200,000 or so clones, roughly nine tenths of them singletons. What was sequenced was blood. All receptors derive from a man under 40 in good health. Each CDR3 is given with its conserved first and last residue. The order of the fields is clone size, D gene, V gene, J gene, CDR3 protein, CDR3 DNA. D genes are given only for firm matches. Size is omitted from some rows. Given values are once, few, many or a class for expanded clones.

once	-	TRBV4-1	TRBJ2-7	CASSQDRKVAYEQYF	TGCGCCAGCAGCCAAGATCGTAAGGTGGCCTACGAGCAGTACTTC
-	-	TRBV13	TRBJ1-2	CASNSRFAGNHNYGYTF	TGTGCCAGCAACAGTCGATTTGCGGGGAACCATAACTATGGCTACACCTTC
-	TRBD2	TRBV30	TRBJ2-1	CAWSVPGGHNEQFF	TGTGCCTGGAGTGTACCGGGGGGGCACAATGAGCAGTTCTTC
-	-	TRBV12-5	TRBJ1-4	CASGNTVAGAATNEKLFF	TGTGCTAGTGGCAACACCGTAGCAGGGGCGGCAACTAATGAAAAACTGTTTTTT
-	-	TRBV18	TRBJ1-5	CASSPREGLRPQHF	TGTGCCAGCTCACCACGAGAGGGATTAAGGCCCCAGCATTTT
-	TRBD2	TRBV7-6	TRBJ2-2	CASSLQASGGTGELFF	TGTGCCAGCAGCTTACAGGCTAGCGGGGGGACCGGGGAGCTGTTTTTT
-	TRBD1	TRBV5-1	TRBJ2-6	CASSEWGGTGSSGANVLTF	TGCGCCAGCAGCGAGTGGGGTGGGACAGGGAGCTCTGGGGCCAACGTCCTGACTTTC
-	-	TRBV21-1	TRBJ1-6	CASLADRSNSPLHF	TGTGCCAGCTTAGCGGACAGGTCGAATTCACCCCTCCACTTT
-	-	TRBV6-2/TRBV6-3	TRBJ1-5	CASSWTVSGTQPQHF	TGTGCCAGCAGTTGGACAGTTTCCGGGACCCAGCCCCAGCATTTT
few	-	TRBV6-5	TRBJ1-6	CASRKDSPLHF	TGTGCCAGCAGAAAGGATTCACCCCTCCACTTT
-	-	TRBV30	TRBJ1-2	CAWRGGSANYGYTF	TGTGCCTGGAGGGGTGGCAGTGCTAACTATGGCTACACCTTC
-	-	TRBV19	TRBJ2-7	CASSPDYSGDEQYF	TGTGCCAGTAGCCCCGACTATTCGGGTGACGAGCAGTACTTC
-	TRBD1	TRBV5-6	TRBJ1-2	CASSLAGQGAYGYTF	TGTGCCAGCAGCTTGGCAGGACAGGGCGCCTATGGCTACACCTTC
-	-	TRBV10-3	TRBJ2-5	CATRRGDGKETQYF	TGTGCCACCCGAAGGGGGGACGGCAAAGAGACCCAGTACTTC
once	-	TRBV12-1	TRBJ2-2	CAITGGPNFNTGELFF	TGTGCCATTACTGGAGGGCCGAACTTTAACACCGGGGAGCTGTTTTTT
-	-	TRBV24-1	TRBJ2-1	CATSVTPTNEQFF	TGTGCCACCAGTGTTACCCCTACCAATGAGCAGTTCTTC
-	-	TRBV30	TRBJ1-5	CAWSSWGADQPQHF	TGTGCCTGGAGTTCGTGGGGGGCGGATCAGCCCCAGCATTTT
-	-	TRBV30	TRBJ1-6	CAWRRDAGNSPLHF	TGTGCCTGGAGAAGGGACGCCGGGAATTCACCCCTCCACTTT